Each of the 29 T cell receptor beta chains below was sequenced from the same sample in a study of breast tumors, draining lymph nodes, adjacent tissues. Samples came from axillary lymph nodes draining the breast cancer. TCRdb reanalysed the multiplex PCR reads using MiXCR and keeps one entry per CDR3 protein. The sample comprises some 200,000 distinct CDR3 sequences, around 29% of which are singletons, and more than 4% rests with the top ten. What was sequenced was axillary lymph node tissue. The receptor set was obtained from a female donor with breast cancer. Some clones in this sample may be carry-over from other donors' samples.

CDR3: CASSLVSAPGGGTQYF. As DNA, the CDR3 is TGTGCCAGCAGCTTAGTCTCGGCCCCGGGGGGAGGGACCCAGTACTTC. The V call is TRBV5-4, the J call TRBJ2-5; 7 bases are shared with TRBD2. The CDR3 is 16 residues long. V lost 2 bases, J lost 7 bases, and 14 bases stayed unmatched. CDR1 is SGHNT, CDR2 YYREEE, per germline (reference sequence).

The rearrangement uses TRBV5-8 and TRBJ2-6, with D maybe TRBD2 (5 bases). The ends were cut back, 4 bases at V and 2 bases at J, with 13 bases in the middle. The CDR3 loop spans 16 amino acids. Germline V gene sequence: CDR1 SGHTS, CDR2 YDEGEE. The CDR3 DNA is TGTGCCAGCAGCACGGGAACTGATCCTGGGGCCAACGTCCTGACTTTC. Translation: CASSTGTDPGANVLTF.

At least ten counts were recorded for this clonotype. This rearrangement joins TRBV19 to TRBJ1-4; D is uncertain. This CDR3 region has 14 residues. V dropped 7 bases and J dropped 3 bases, with 12 bases sitting between them. Germline loops: CDR1 LNHDA, CDR2 SQIVND (reference sequence). The CDR3 coding sequence is TGTGCCAGTAACCTTCAGGCGTCTAATGAAAAACTGTTTTTT. Its protein product is CASNLQASNEKLFF.

The sample holds many counts of this clonotype. The genes are TRBV7-2 and TRBJ2-7; 11 bases fit TRBD2. The CDR3 has 15 residues. V dropped 1 base and J dropped 11; count of bases not matched to a gene: 10. CDR1 is SGHTA and CDR2 is FQGNSA in the germline V gene. The CDR3 region has the DNA TGTGCCAGCAGCTTAGATTCGGGGACTAGCGGCCGCAAGTACTTC. This codes for CASSLDSGTSGRKYF.

At least ten counts were recorded for this clonotype. The V and J genes are TRBV20-1 and TRBJ2-1; D unresolved. Germline V gives CDR1 DFQATT, CDR2 SNEGSKA (reference sequence). V was clipped by 0 bases and J by 6 bases, with 18 bases between them. There are 16 residues in the CDR3. Written as DNA, the CDR3 is TGCAGTGCTAGAGACCCGGACCTTGTAATGGGCAATGAGCAGTTCTTC. Translated: CSARDPDLVMGNEQFF.

This clonotype occurred once. The missing conserved phenylalanine or tryptophan at the end of this CDR3 makes a read error likely. The chain employs TRBV29-1 and TRBJ1-2; D is uncertain. The CDR3 runs to 13 residues. Per the germline V gene, CDR1 is SQVTM and CDR2 is ANQGSEA. Trimming removed 7 bases from V and 7 bases from J, with 19 bases in between. The CDR3 region has the DNA TGCAGCGCTCCAAATGTGGCAGCTTTTGGCTACACCCTC. Residues: CSAPNVAAFGYTL.

This clonotype was seen many times. CDR3 sequence (DNA): TGTGCCAGCAGCGTAGGTGGGGGCCGGAATGAGCAGTTCTTC. Encoded protein: CASSVGGGRNEQFF. The chain carries TRBV9 and TRBJ2-1; D is possibly TRBD1 (6 bases). Trimming left V 0 bases short and J 7 bases short, with 11 bases between. The CDR3 extends over 14 amino acids. The V gene's germline CDR1 is SGDLS and CDR2 YYNGEE.

This clonotype was found many times. The junction departs from the called germline gene at one end, perhaps through a read error. The chain links TRBV6-5 to TRBJ1-6, with D unclear. The V gene's germline CDR1 is MNHEY and CDR2 SVGAGI. The CDR3 sequence is 17 residues long. The CDR3 DNA is TGTGCCAGCAGTCACTCGAATGGAGGCCTAAGGAATTCACCCCTCCACTTT. Protein product: CASSHSNGGLRNSPLHF.

The chain carries TRBV19 and TRBJ1-2; no firm D call. From germline, CDR1 is LNHDA and CDR2 SQIVND (reference sequence). V lost 10 bases to trimming and J lost 4 bases, with 19 bases between them. The CDR3 runs to 14 residues. The CDR3 nucleotides are TGTGCCACCCGACCTGGGGAGGGCTCCTATGGCTACACCTTC. Translated: CATRPGEGSYGYTF.

The CDR3 DNA reads as TGTGCCAGTAGTACCCCCGGTCCCGCCCGGGGAGCTTTCTTT. As protein: CASSTPGPARGAFF. The rearrangement links TRBV19 to TRBJ1-1; D is undetermined. The CDR3 contains 14 residues. Trimming stripped 4 bases from V and 10 bases from J, with 19 bases between. Per germline, CDR1 LNHDA and CDR2 SQIVND (reference sequence).

This clonotype was counted at least ten times. This chain joins TRBV2 and TRBJ2-1; no firm D call. V was cut by 6 bases and J by 9 bases, with 15 bases left in between. The CDR3 is 13 amino acids. Germline V lookup: CDR1 SNHLY, CDR2 FYNNEI. The CDR3 nucleotides are TGTGCCAGCAGCTTCAAGGTCCACAGTGAGCAGTTCTTC. Translation: CASSFKVHSEQFF.

The chain recombines TRBV7-6 with TRBJ2-7; weak D call: TRBD1 (6 bases). Germline V gene sequence: CDR1 SGHVS, CDR2 FNYEAQ. This CDR3 is built from 15 residues. V lost 4 bases, J lost 0 bases, and 13 bases lay in between. This CDR3 is CASSSVDSPSYEQYF. DNA of the CDR3: TGTGCCAGCAGCTCGGTGGACAGCCCCTCCTACGAGCAGTACTTC.

Concerning this clonotype: A much larger clone differs from this one at a single base, so this may be a read error. The chain couples TRBV20-1 to TRBJ2-7; the D gene is possibly TRBD1 (6 bases). V was clipped by 7 bases and J by 2 bases, with 24 bases between them. The CDR3 is made up of 16 amino acids. Germline loops: CDR1 DFQATT, CDR2 SNEGSKA (reference sequence). This CDR3 reads CSVQGSIGGTTYEQYF. The DNA of the CDR3 is TGCAGTGTCCAAGGTAGCATAGGGGGAACAACCTACGAGCAGTACTTC.

This clonotype was seen many times. The chain combines TRBV29-1 with TRBJ1-1; the D is unclear. V lost 4 bases to trimming and J lost 2 bases, with 8 bases between them. CDR1 is SQVTM and CDR2 is ANQGSEA in the germline V gene. The CDR3 loop spans 12 amino acids. This chain's CDR3 is CSVVQLNTEAFF. The DNA of the CDR3 is TGCAGCGTTGTACAGTTAAACACTGAAGCTTTCTTT.

Turning to this clonotype: It may be a read error: a sequence one base away is much more abundant. V and J are TRBV11-3 and TRBJ2-7; no definite D call. CDR3 length: 13 amino acids. V was pared by 5 bases and J by 6 bases, with 14 bases between. CDR1 and CDR2 (germline): SGHNT, YENEEA. The CDR3 loop is CASSLGPNSEQYF. In nucleotides, the CDR3 is TGTGCCAGCAGCCTCGGACCCAACTCCGAGCAGTACTTC. Using reference TRBV11-3 and TRBJ2-7 for the parts outside the CDR3, the full variable domain is EAGVVQSPRYKIIEKKQPVAFWCNPISGHNTLYWYLQNLGQGPELLIRYENEEAVDDSQLPKDRFSAERLKGVDSTLKIQPAELGDSAVYLCASSLGPNSEQYFGPGTRLTVT.

This clonotype rates as medium-sized. The chain couples TRBV7-6 to TRBJ2-7; weak D call: TRBD2 (6 bases). CDR1 and CDR2 from the germline V gene are SGHVS and FNYEAQ. This CDR3 contains 15 residues. V dropped 1 base and J dropped 2 bases, with 12 bases sitting between them. The CDR3 spells CASSLGPGAAYEQYF. The CDR3, as DNA: TGTGCCAGCAGCTTAGGCCCGGGAGCCGCCTACGAGCAGTACTTC.

This clonotype has a count of ten or more. The genes are TRBV7-3 and TRBJ2-1, with D unclear. Trimming took 5 bases from V and 2 from J, leaving 16 bases between them. The CDR3 loop spans 16 amino acids. Germline V gives CDR1 SGHTA, CDR2 FQGTGA. CDR3 DNA: TGTGCCAGCAGCCCCCAGTCTGGGGTCACCTACAATGAGCAGTTCTTC. Amino acids: CASSPQSGVTYNEQFF.

There are many counts of this clonotype. The chain joins TRBV20-1 to TRBJ2-2; possibly TRBD2 for D (5 bases). CDR3 length: 15 residues. The ends were cut back, 3 bases at V and 6 bases at J, with 17 bases in the middle. Per germline, CDR1 DFQATT and CDR2 SNEGSKA (reference sequence). The CDR3 nucleotides are TGCAGTGCTAGTCTCGGGGTGAATAGAGCCGGGGAGCTGTTTTTT. Translation gives CSASLGVNRAGELFF.

This clonotype has only a few counts. A much larger clone lies one base from this, so it may be a read error. This rearrangement joins TRBV20-1 to TRBJ2-7; 8 bases fit TRBD2. The junction had 10 bases not matched to a gene; V was cut back by 0 bases and J by 6 bases. This CDR3 is built from 15 residues. Germline loops: CDR1 DFQATT, CDR2 SNEGSKA (reference sequence). This CDR3 is CSARDLELAASEQYF. CDR3 nucleotides: TGCAGTGCTAGAGATCTTGAACTAGCGGCATCCGAGCAGTACTTC.

The chain links TRBV6-2 or TRBV6-3 to TRBJ1-1; 9 bases align to TRBD1. The V gene's germline CDR1 is MNHEY and CDR2 SVGEGT. The CDR3 runs to 14 residues. Trimming at V came to 6 bases and at J to 0 bases, leaving 2 bases not matched to a gene. In nucleotides, the CDR3 is TGTGCCAGCAGCCGGGACAGGGTGAACACTGAAGCTTTCTTT. This translates into CASSRDRVNTEAFF.

This clonotype has only a few counts. J is TRBJ2-4 and V is TRBV20-1; TRBD1 matches 9 bases. This CDR3 is built from 16 residues. Trimming removed 3 bases from V and 1 base from J; junction bases left unmatched: 7. Germline loops: CDR1 DFQATT, CDR2 SNEGSKA (reference sequence). The CDR3 is CSARLQGAGAKNIQYF. As DNA, the CDR3 is TGCAGTGCTAGGCTACAGGGGGCTGGGGCCAAAAACATTCAGTACTTC.

This clonotype was counted many times. V is TRBV6-5 and J is TRBJ2-7; 13 nucleotides agree with TRBD2. Germline CDR1 and CDR2: MNHEY and SVGAGI. This CDR3 comprises 15 residues. The J segment lost 4 bases and the V segment lost 5 bases, leaving 5 bases of the junction unmatched. Here the CDR3 reads CASSIGLAGVYEQYF. In DNA, the CDR3 is TGTGCCAGCAGTATCGGACTAGCGGGAGTTTACGAGCAGTACTTC.

This clonotype was detected ten times or more. This rearrangement joins TRBV7-2 to TRBJ1-5, with a possible D match to TRBD1 (5 bases). The V end lost 1 base, the J end lost 7 bases, and 8 bases lay between the germline ends. Germline lookup yields CDR1 SGHTA and CDR2 FQGNSA. This CDR3 is 13 amino acids long. The CDR3 DNA reads as TGTGCCAGCAGCTTAGGGGGGTGGCAGCCCCAGCATTTT. This translates into CASSLGGWQPQHF.

This clonotype occurred many times. This sequence joins TRBV4-1 and TRBJ2-1; TRBD2 agrees at 9 bases. The CDR3 runs 17 residues. V was clipped by 3 bases and J by 9 bases; unmatched bases: 15. The germline gives CDR1 MGHRA, CDR2 YSYEKL. This CDR3 reads CASSHATGTSPRAEQFF. The CDR3 coding sequence is TGCGCCAGCAGCCACGCGACCGGGACTAGCCCTAGGGCTGAGCAGTTCTTC.

In regard to this clonotype: At one of its ends the junction is not consistent with the germline gene, which may arise from a read error. The chain joins TRBV6-1 to TRBJ2-5; 8 bases align to TRBD2. This CDR3 is built from 13 residues. The germline CDR1 and CDR2 sequences are MNHNS and SASEGT. Here the CDR3 DNA reads TGTGCCAGCAGTCAAGCGGGGGTAGAGACCCAGTACTTC. Amino acids: CASSQAGVETQYF.

As concerns this clonotype: A much larger clone sits a single nucleotide away, making a read error possible. This rearrangement joins TRBV28 to TRBJ1-5, with TRBD1 identical over 8 bases. Germline CDR1 is MDHEN and CDR2 is SYDVKM. This CDR3 contains 17 residues. CDR3 residues: CASSLEKWTGRFQPRHF. The CDR3 DNA reads TGTGCCAGCAGTTTAGAAAAGTGGACAGGGCGATTTCAGCCCCGGCATTTT.

Comments on this clonotype: A read error may explain this, as a much larger clone is one base away. This chain connects TRBV7-2 to TRBJ2-3; D is ambiguous. Germline loops: CDR1 SGHTA, CDR2 FQGNSA. This CDR3 is built from 15 residues. CDR3: CASSWVSGRTDTQCF. CDR3 coding DNA: TGTGCCAGCAGCTGGGTCTCGGGCCGTACAGATACGCAGTGTTTT.

J is TRBJ2-2 and V is TRBV20-1, with D perhaps assigned TRBD1 or TRBD2 (6 bases each). V shed 3 bases and J shed 2 bases, with 7 bases lying between them. The CDR3 covers 13 residues. Germline assignment: CDR1 DFQATT and CDR2 SNEGSKA (reference sequence). Here the CDR3 DNA reads TGCAGTGCTAGCGGGGGCAACACCGGGGAGCTGTTTTTT. Its translation: CSASGGNTGELFF.

J is TRBJ2-7 and V is TRBV6-5; D is perhaps TRBD1 or TRBD2 (7 bases each). Germline V lookup: CDR1 MNHEY, CDR2 SVGAGI. This CDR3 has 16 amino acids. V was trimmed by 5 bases and J by 2 bases, leaving 19 bases between them. DNA of the CDR3: TGTGCCAGCAGTCCCCCGGGGAGGGGGCGCCCCTACGAGCAGTACTTC. Translated, it gives CASSPPGRGRPYEQYF.